This T cell receptor beta chain was found in a study of OX40 agonist ivuxolimab in advanced cancers. Study in general: The treatment was a fully human IgG2 OX40 agonist, ivuxolimab. Enrolled patients in dose escalation had cancers that were hepatocellular carcinoma, melanoma, renal cell or head and neck cancer.

This clone was found once. V lost 0 bases and J lost 7; bases outside the gene matches: 9. The CDR3 extends over 17 amino acids. The germline V gene has CDR1 LGHNA and CDR2 YNFKEQ. The table came from immunoSEQ multiplex PCR; TCRdb's copy has only in-frame clones and leaves some out. The sample has more than 65,000 clones; about 85% are singletons. This chain connects TRBV4-2 to TRBJ2-3, with TRBD2 matching over 11 bases. The receptor was isolated from an adult with an advanced solid tumor such as melanoma, head and neck, liver or kidney cancer. The material was CD4+ or CD8+ T cells sorted from blood, obtained in a trial of the OX40 agonist ivuxolimab. CDR3 residues: CASSQDDTSGSRNTQYF. The CDR3 region has the DNA TGTGCCAGCAGCCAAGATGACACTAGCGGGAGCCGGAATACGCAGTATTTT.